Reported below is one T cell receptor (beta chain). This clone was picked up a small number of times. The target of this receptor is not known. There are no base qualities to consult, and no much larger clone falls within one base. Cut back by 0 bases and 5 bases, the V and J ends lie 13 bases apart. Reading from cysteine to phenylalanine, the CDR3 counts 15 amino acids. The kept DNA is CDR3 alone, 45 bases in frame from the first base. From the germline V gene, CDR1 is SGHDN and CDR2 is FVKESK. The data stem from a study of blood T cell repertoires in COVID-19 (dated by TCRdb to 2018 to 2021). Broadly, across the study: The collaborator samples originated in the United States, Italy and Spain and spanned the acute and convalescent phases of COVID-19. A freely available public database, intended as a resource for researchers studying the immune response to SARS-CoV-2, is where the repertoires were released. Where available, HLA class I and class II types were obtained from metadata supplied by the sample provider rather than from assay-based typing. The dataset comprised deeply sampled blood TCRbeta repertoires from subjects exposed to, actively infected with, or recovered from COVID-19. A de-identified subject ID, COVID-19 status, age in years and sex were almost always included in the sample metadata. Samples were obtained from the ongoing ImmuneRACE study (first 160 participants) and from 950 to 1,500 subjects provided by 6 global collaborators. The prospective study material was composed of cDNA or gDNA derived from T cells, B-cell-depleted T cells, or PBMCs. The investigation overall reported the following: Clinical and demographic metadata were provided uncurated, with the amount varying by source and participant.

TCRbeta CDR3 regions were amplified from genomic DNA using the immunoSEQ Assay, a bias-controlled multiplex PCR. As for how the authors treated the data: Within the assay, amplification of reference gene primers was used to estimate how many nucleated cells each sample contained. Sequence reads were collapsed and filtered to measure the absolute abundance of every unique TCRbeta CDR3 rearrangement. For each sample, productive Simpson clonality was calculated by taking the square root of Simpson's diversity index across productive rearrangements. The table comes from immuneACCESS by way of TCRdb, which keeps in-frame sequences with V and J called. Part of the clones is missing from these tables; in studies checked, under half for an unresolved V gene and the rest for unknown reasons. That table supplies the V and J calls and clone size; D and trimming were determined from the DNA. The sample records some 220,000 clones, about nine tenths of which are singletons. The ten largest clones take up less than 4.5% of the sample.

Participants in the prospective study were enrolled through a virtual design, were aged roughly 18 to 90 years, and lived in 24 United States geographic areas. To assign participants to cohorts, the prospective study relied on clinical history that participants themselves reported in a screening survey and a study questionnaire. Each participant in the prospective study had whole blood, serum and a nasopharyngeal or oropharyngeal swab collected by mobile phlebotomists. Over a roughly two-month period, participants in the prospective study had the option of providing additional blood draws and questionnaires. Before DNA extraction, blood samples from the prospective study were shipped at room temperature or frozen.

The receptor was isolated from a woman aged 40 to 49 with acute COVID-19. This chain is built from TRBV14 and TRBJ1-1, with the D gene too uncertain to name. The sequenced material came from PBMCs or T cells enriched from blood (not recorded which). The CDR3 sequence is CASSQDSWRDTEAFF. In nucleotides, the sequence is TGTGCCAGCAGCCAAGATTCTTGGAGGGATACTGAAGCTTTCTTT.